The clone carrying this TCR beta chain showed up just once. The antigen is unknown. Germline V lookup: CDR1 KGHSH, CDR2 LQKENI. V lost 1 base and J 5 bases, leaving 15 bases between the germline ends. The CDR3 is made up of 15 amino acids. The sample originates from a study of blood T cells in healthy people across ages. General study findings and limits: CMV status of donors was not determined, possibly confounding expanded clonotype changes. Both naive CD4+ cell counts and diversity were greater in long-lived donors than in aged donors.

A sample-barcoded 5' primer and a J-beta primer mix were used in a second PCR of roughly 6 to 11 cycles. Each single sample gave us at least 2.5 million CDR3-containing paired-end reads. MiXCR, applied by TCRdb to the 5' RACE reads, yields one record per CDR3 protein. The sample yields around 800,000 distinct CDR3 sequences, about half seen once. The origin of this receptor is an elderly man in good health. Specimen: blood. The chain links TRBV18 to TRBJ2-7; tentative D call: TRBD2 (7 bases). In DNA form, the CDR3 reads TGTGCCAGCTCACCACGGCAGGGGAGGGAGAACGAGCAGTACTTC. Its protein product is CASSPRQGRENEQYF.